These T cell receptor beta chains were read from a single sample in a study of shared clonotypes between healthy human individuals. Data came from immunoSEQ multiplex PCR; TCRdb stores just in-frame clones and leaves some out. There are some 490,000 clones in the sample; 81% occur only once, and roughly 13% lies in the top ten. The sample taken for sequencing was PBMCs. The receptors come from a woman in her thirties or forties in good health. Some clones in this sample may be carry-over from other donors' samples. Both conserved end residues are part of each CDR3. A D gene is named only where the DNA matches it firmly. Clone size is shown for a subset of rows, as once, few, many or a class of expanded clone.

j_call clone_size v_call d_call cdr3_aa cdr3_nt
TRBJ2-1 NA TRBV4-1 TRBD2 CASSPLGLAGGRSYNEQFF TGCGCCAGCAGCCCCTTGGGACTAGCGGGAGGGAGATCCTACAATGAGCAGTTCTTC
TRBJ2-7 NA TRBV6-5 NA CARRIGQFAPDEQYF TGTGCCAGGCGTATTGGCCAATTTGCACCGGACGAGCAGTACTTC
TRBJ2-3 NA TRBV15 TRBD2 CATSNLLAASTDTQYF TGTGCCACCAGCAATTTACTAGCGGCTAGCACAGATACGCAGTATTTT
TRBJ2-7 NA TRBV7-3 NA CASSQTSGEQYF TGTGCCAGCAGCCAGACTAGTGGCGAGCAGTACTTC
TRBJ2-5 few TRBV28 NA CASSTNKGSGETQYF TGTGCCAGCAGCACCAATAAGGGGAGCGGGGAGACCCAGTACTTC
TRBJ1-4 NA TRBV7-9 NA CASSLGTGEKLFF TGTGCCAGCAGCTTAGGCACAGGTGAAAAACTGTTTTTT
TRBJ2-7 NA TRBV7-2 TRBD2 CASSQLAGGPYEQYF TGTGCCAGCAGCCAGCTAGCGGGAGGCCCCTACGAGCAGTACTTC
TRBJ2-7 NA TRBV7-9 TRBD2 CASSIAGGPGEQYF TGTGCCAGCAGTATAGCGGGAGGGCCGGGTGAGCAGTACTTC
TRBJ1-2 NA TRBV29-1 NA CSVANTGLGDYGYTF TGCAGCGTTGCTAATACAGGGCTTGGAGACTATGGCTACACCTTC
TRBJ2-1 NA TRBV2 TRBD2 CASSGGPAGGLSSYNEQFF TGTGCCAGCAGTGGAGGGCCAGCGGGAGGGCTAAGCTCCTACAATGAGCAGTTCTTC
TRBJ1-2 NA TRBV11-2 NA CASSSHFDRIYGYTF TGTGCCAGCAGCTCACACTTCGACAGGATCTATGGCTACACCTTC
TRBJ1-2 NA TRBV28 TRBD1 CASSLTGTGYGYTF TGTGCCAGCAGTTTAACCGGGACAGGCTATGGCTACACCTTC
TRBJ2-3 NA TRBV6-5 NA CASTGGGSQYF TGTGCCAGCACGGGGGGCGGGTCGCAGTATTTT
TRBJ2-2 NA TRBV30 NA CAWSRDATNTGELFF TGTGCCTGGAGCAGAGACGCTACGAACACCGGGGAGCTGTTTTTT
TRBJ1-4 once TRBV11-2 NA CASSLAGTSEKLFF TGTGCCAGCAGCTTGGCCGGGACATCTGAAAAACTGTTTTTT
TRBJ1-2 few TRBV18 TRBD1 CASSRGQGAKNYGYTF TGTGCCAGCTCACGGGGACAGGGGGCTAAAAACTATGGCTACACCTTC
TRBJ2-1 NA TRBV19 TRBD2 CASSMGTSANNEQFF TGTGCCAGTAGTATGGGGACTAGCGCCAACAATGAGCAGTTCTTC
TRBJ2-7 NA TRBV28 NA CASSSGSIYEQYF TGTGCCAGCAGTTCGGGCAGTATCTACGAGCAGTACTTC
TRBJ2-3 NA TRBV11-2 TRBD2 CASSSSGSSDTQYF TGTGCCAGCAGCTCTAGCGGGAGTTCAGATACGCAGTATTTT
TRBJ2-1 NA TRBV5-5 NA CASAREALSYNEQFF TGTGCCAGCGCCCGTGAGGCACTCTCCTACAATGAGCAGTTCTTC
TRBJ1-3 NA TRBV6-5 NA CASSLTTGNTIYF TGTGCCAGCAGCCTCACCACAGGAAACACCATATATTTT
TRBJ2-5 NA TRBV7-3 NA CASSLLGTRETQYF TGTGCCAGCAGCTTATTGGGGACAAGGGAGACCCAGTACTTC
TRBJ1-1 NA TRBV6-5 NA CASSSGWAPWEAFF TGTGCCAGCAGTTCCGGGTGGGCCCCGTGGGAAGCTTTCTTT
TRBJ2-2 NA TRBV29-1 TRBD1 CSVGQGPGELFF TGCAGCGTGGGACAGGGACCCGGGGAGCTGTTTTTT
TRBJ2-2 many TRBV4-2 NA CASSQVSANTGELFF TGTGCCAGCAGCCAGGTCAGCGCGAACACCGGGGAGCTGTTTTTT
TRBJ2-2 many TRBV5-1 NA CASSLVAGRLAGELFF TGCGCCAGCAGCTTGGTGGCAGGGAGACTGGCCGGGGAGCTGTTTTTT
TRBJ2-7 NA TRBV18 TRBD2 CASSRLAGNRYEQYF TGTGCCAGTTCAAGACTAGCGGGAAATAGGTACGAGCAGTACTTC
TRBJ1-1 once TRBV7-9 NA CASSLEAVQNAEAFF TGTGCCAGCAGCTTAGAGGCCGTCCAGAACGCTGAAGCTTTCTTT
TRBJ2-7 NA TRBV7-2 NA CASSSSQGFYEQYF TGTGCCAGCAGCTCCTCTCAGGGGTTCTACGAGCAGTACTTC
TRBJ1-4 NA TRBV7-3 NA CASSLNGGGGNEKLFF TGTGCCAGCAGCTTAAACGGAGGAGGGGGAAATGAAAAACTGTTTTTT
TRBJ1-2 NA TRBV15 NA CATSRRLEPGRYTF TGTGCCACCAGCAGAAGGCTGGAACCTGGGAGGTACACCTTC
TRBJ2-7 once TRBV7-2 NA CASRQGSLYEQYF TGTGCCAGCAGACAGGGCTCCCTCTACGAGCAGTACTTC
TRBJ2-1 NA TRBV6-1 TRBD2 CASRYTSGSSNEQFF TGTGCCAGCAGATACACTAGCGGGAGTTCGAATGAGCAGTTCTTC
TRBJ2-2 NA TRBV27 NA CASSLRGQGTGELFF TGTGCCAGCAGTTTACGGGGGCAGGGCACCGGGGAGCTGTTTTTT
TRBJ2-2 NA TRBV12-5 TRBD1 CASGPGQGYGELFF TGTGCTAGTGGTCCGGGACAGGGTTACGGGGAGCTGTTTTTT
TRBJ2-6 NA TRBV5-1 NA CASSPSGVAGANVLTF TGCGCCAGCAGCCCATCAGGGGTTGCTGGGGCCAACGTCCTGACTTTC
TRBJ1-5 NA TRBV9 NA CASGVGQPQHF TGTGCCAGCGGAGTGGGTCAGCCCCAGCATTTT
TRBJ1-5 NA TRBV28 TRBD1 CASSLITGQPLVGNQPQHF TGTGCCAGCAGCTTGATAACGGGACAGCCCTTGGTGGGCAATCAGCCCCAGCATTTT
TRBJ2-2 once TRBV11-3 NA CASSRGGGDAGELFF TGTGCCAGCAGTCGTGGAGGGGGGGATGCCGGGGAGCTGTTTTTT
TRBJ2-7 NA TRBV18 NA CASSPPSQGSAKHF TGTGCCAGCTCACCACCTTCTCAGGGAAGCGCAAAGCACTTC
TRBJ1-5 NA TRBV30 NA CAWSSGAGSDQPQHF TGTGCCTGGAGTAGTGGGGCAGGGTCTGATCAGCCCCAGCATTTT
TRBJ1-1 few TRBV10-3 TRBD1 CATSPDSGGGFLSSTEAFF TGTGCCACCTCTCCGGATTCAGGGGGCGGTTTTTTGAGCAGTACTGAAGCTTTCTTT
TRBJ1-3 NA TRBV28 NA CASEKGPSGNTIYF TGTGCCAGCGAAAAGGGTCCCTCTGGAAACACCATATATTTT
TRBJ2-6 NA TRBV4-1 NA CASSQPIRRTSGANVLTF TGCGCCAGCAGCCAACCAATCAGACGGACCTCTGGGGCCAACGTCCTGACTTTC
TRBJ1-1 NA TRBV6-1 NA CASSWTEMNTEAFF TGTGCCAGCAGCTGGACGGAGATGAACACTGAAGCTTTCTTT
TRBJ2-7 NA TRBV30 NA CAWSVGSPYEQYF TGTGCCTGGAGTGTCGGCAGTCCCTACGAGCAGTACTTC
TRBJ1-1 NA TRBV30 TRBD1 CAWTPDRDTEAFF TGTGCCTGGACCCCGGACAGGGACACTGAAGCTTTCTTT
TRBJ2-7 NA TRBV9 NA CASSVAAQSSYEQYF TGTGCCAGCAGCGTAGCGGCTCAGAGCTCCTACGAGCAGTACTTC
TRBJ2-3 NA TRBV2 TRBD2 CASRDLSGSLADTQYF TGTGCCAGCAGGGACCTCAGCGGGAGTCTAGCAGATACGCAGTATTTT
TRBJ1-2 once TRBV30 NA CAWSVTGPYGYTF TGTGCCTGGAGTGTAACAGGGCCCTATGGCTACACCTTC
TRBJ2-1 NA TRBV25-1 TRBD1 CASRPGQGNYNEQFF TGTGCCAGCAGGCCGGGACAGGGGAACTACAATGAGCAGTTCTTC
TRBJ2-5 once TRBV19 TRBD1 CASSGLGQGRETQYF TGTGCCAGTAGTGGATTGGGACAGGGGCGAGAGACCCAGTACTTC
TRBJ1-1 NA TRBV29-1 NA CSVDLRTANTEAFF TGCAGCGTTGACCTGAGGACAGCGAACACTGAAGCTTTCTTT
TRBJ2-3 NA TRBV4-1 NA CASSHIEGYTDTQYF TGCGCCAGCAGCCACATCGAGGGATACACAGATACGCAGTATTTT
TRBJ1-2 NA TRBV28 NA CASKPGPLWSGYTF TGTGCCAGCAAACCGGGGCCCCTGTGGAGTGGCTACACCTTC
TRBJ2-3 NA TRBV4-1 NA CASSPVRELRGLADTQYF TGCGCCAGCAGCCCGGTGAGGGAGTTGCGCGGGCTGGCAGATACGCAGTATTTT